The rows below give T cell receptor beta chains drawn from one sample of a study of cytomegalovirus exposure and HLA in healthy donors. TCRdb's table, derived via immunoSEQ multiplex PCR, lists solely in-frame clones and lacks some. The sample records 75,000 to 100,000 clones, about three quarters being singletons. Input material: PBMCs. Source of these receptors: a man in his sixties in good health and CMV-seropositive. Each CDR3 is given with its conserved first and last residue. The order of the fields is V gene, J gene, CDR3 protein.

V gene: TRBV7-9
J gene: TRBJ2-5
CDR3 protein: CASSTRQVQETQYF

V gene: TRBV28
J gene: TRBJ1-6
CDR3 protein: CASSLVPQGDSPLHF

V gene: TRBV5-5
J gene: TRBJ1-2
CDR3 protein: CASSQDGSRDYGYTF

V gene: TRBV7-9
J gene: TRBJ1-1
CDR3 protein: CASSSLGGGGQGSEAFF

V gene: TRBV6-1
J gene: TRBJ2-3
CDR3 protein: CATLPGTGFTDTQYF

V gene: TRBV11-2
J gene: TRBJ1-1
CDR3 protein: CASSLLTEAFF

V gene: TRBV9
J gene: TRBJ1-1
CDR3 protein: CASGEPEAFF

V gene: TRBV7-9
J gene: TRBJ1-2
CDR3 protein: CSSGSFRSELYGYTF

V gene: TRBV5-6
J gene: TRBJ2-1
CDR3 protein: CASSGGQGQYNEQFF

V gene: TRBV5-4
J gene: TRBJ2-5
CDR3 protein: CASSRDRGRVETQYF

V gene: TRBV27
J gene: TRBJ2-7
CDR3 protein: CASSFQGGYEQYF

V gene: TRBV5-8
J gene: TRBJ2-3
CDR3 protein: CASSSGVSTDTQYF

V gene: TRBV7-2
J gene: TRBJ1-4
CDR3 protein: CASSPAGVAEEKLFF

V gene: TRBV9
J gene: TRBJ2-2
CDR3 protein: CASSPPTGPTGELFF

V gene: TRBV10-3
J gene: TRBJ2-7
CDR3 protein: CAISDWRISYEQYF

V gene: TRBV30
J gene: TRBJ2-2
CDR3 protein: CAWSGTGVTGELFF

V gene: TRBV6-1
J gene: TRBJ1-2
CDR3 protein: CASSEGQGAYYGYTF

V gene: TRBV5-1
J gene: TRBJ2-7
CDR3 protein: CASSLRPTGGGMTYEQYF

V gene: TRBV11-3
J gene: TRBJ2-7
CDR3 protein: CASSDSPGYEQYF

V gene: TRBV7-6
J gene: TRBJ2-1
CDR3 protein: CASSLRSSVGGPNSNEQFF

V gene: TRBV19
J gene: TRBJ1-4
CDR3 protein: CASSIAGSTNEKLFF

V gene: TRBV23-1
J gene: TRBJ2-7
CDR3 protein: CASSHARAKYEQYF

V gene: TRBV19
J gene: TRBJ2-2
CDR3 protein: CASSTPGTGIAGELFF

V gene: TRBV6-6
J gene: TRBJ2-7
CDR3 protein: CASSLTYEQYF

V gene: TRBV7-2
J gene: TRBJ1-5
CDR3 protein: CASRLGTGLQPQHF